The next 30 T cell receptor beta chains were all read from a single sample in a study of blood T cell repertoires in COVID-19. Clones were read by immunoSEQ multiplex PCR, and TCRdb kept only the in-frame ones, dropping some. The data show approximately 90,000 clones, roughly 80% seen once. The sequenced sample was peripheral blood. These receptors were taken from a woman of 80 years or more with acute or convalescent COVID-19.

This chain connects TRBV3-1 (or the pseudogene TRBV3-2) to TRBJ2-1; a weak D match, TRBD2 (5 bases). This CDR3 region has 12 residues. Germline V CDR1 and CDR2: LGHDT, YNNKEL (reference sequence). V was shortened by 4 bases and J by 9 bases, with 10 bases between the two germline ends. CDR3 nucleotide sequence: TGTGCCAGCAGCCCCTCGGAGGTTGAGCAGTTCTTC. The encoded protein is CASSPSEVEQFF.

The CDR3 here is CASSSDRVSPLHF. CDR3 coding DNA: TGTGCCAGCAGTTCGGACAGAGTTTCACCCCTCCACTTT. This chain uses TRBV6-4 with TRBJ1-6, with a weak D call TRBD1 (6 bases). The CDR3 runs to 13 residues. The germline gives CDR1 MRHNA, CDR2 SNTAGT. The V end lost 5 bases, the J end lost 9 bases, and 11 bases lay between the germline ends.

This clone was counted once. This sequence joins TRBV25-1 and TRBJ1-6, with D hard to call. Per the germline V gene, CDR1 is MGHDK and CDR2 is SYGVNS. CDR3 length: 12 amino acids. V lost 6 bases and J 9 bases, leaving 9 bases between the germline ends. CDR3 bases: TGTGCCAGCAGGGAGGAGGGTTCACCCCTCCACTTT. Protein product: CASREEGSPLHF.

CDR3 in amino acids: CASSQGRGEQFF. CDR3 coding DNA: TGTGCCAGCAGCCAGGGGCGCGGTGAGCAGTTCTTC. J is TRBJ2-1 and V is TRBV3-1 (or the pseudogene TRBV3-2), with TRBD1 as a possible D gene (5 bases). The V gene lost 3 bases and the J gene lost 9 bases, with 9 bases spanning the gap. Germline V gene lookup returns CDR1 LGHDT and CDR2 YNNKEL (reference sequence). CDR3 size: 12 residues.

The chain has TRBV28 and TRBJ2-7; TRBD1 might be the D (6 bases). CDR3 length: 15 amino acids. CDR1 is MDHEN and CDR2 is SYDVKM in the germline V gene. V lost 6 bases and J lost 2, with 17 bases in between. The CDR3, as DNA: TGTGCCAGCAGCTACAAGGGACATATCCCCTACGAGCAGTACTTC. Translating it yields CASSYKGHIPYEQYF.

This clone was detected only a few times. CDR3 sequence: CASSFPGGRRGNTIYF. The DNA of the CDR3 is TGTGCCAGCAGTTTCCCCGGGGGACGGAGGGGAAACACCATATATTTT. The J gene is TRBJ1-3, the V gene TRBV27; D perhaps matches TRBD1 (5 bases). CDR1 is MNHEY and CDR2 is SMNVEV in the germline V gene (reference sequence). The CDR3 runs 16 residues. V was cut by 3 bases and J by 4 bases, with 16 bases left in between.

The chain links TRBV6-1 to TRBJ1-1; perhaps TRBD1 as D (5 bases). Trimming cost V 3 bases and J 0 bases, with 5 bases left between them. Germline V gene data show CDR1 as MNHNS and CDR2 as SASEGT. The CDR3 is 13 amino acids. The CDR3 is CASSDRVNTEAFF. CDR3 DNA sequence: TGTGCCAGCAGTGACAGGGTGAACACTGAAGCTTTCTTT.

The rearrangement links TRBV15 to TRBJ2-6; D remains ambiguous. Germline CDR1 is LNHNV and CDR2 is YYDKDF (reference sequence). V was shortened by 0 bases and J by 0 bases, with 6 bases between the two germline ends. The CDR3 totals 16 residues. CDR3 sequence reads: CATSRDLHSGANVLTF. CDR3 coding DNA: TGTGCCACCAGCAGAGACTTACACTCTGGGGCCAACGTCCTGACTTTC. Full variable domain (missing parts from reference TRBV15 and TRBJ2-6): DAMVIQNPRYQVTQFGKPVTLSCSQTLNHNVMYWYQQKSSQAPKLLFHYYDKDFNNEADTPDNFQSRRPNTSFCFLDIRSPGLGDTAMYLCATSRDLHSGANVLTFGAGSRLTVL.

V is TRBV11-2 and J is TRBJ1-2; D gene unclear. V was clipped by 2 bases and J by 2 bases, with 18 bases between them. Germline CDR1 reads SGHAT; CDR2 reads FQNNGV. The CDR3 contains 17 residues. CDR3 in amino acids: CASSLTLGVPSNYGYTF. In nucleotides, the CDR3 is TGTGCCAGCAGCTTAACCTTGGGAGTTCCATCCAACTATGGCTACACCTTC.

J is TRBJ2-7 and V is TRBV20-1; weak D call: TRBD2 (6 bases). V was shortened by 3 bases and J by 3 bases, with 18 bases between the two germline ends. The CDR3 consists of 15 residues. Germline CDR1 reads DFQATT; CDR2 reads SNEGSKA (reference sequence). Written as DNA, the CDR3 is TGCAGTGCTAGTGACCCCCCGGGACTCCTCTACGAGCAGTACTTC. It is translated as CSASDPPGLLYEQYF.

This sequence joins TRBV27 and TRBJ1-2; TRBD1 aligns across 9 bases. Trimming cost V 4 bases and J 6 bases; bases outside gene matches: 6. Germline-derived CDR1 and CDR2 are MNHEY and SMNVEV (reference sequence). The CDR3 runs 14 residues. CDR3 nucleotide sequence: TGTGCCAGCAGTTGGAACAGGGGGCGGGATGGCTACACCTTC. It encodes CASSWNRGRDGYTF.

This sequence joins TRBV6-5 and TRBJ1-1; no reliable D call. The CDR3 length is 13 residues. V dropped 8 bases and J dropped 0 bases, with 10 bases sitting between them. Germline lookup yields CDR1 MNHEY and CDR2 SVGAGI. The CDR3: CASRGSLNTEAFF. In nucleotides, the CDR3 is TGTGCCAGCCGAGGGAGTCTGAACACTGAAGCTTTCTTT.

This clone was seen only a few times. V gene TRBV7-6 combines with J gene TRBJ1-1, with 10 bases fitting TRBD1. Germline CDR1 SGHVS, CDR2 FNYEAQ. Trimming at V came to 8 bases and at J to 3 bases, leaving 3 bases not matched to a gene. This CDR3 has 13 residues. CDR3 coding DNA: TGTGCCAGCTCCGGGACAGGGGACACTGAAGCTTTCTTT. This translates into CASSGTGDTEAFF.

The V gene is TRBV5-4, the J gene TRBJ1-5; maybe TRBD1 (6 bases). V lost 0 bases, J lost 6 bases, and 7 bases lay in between. The CDR3 loop spans 13 amino acids. Germline loops: CDR1 SGHNT, CDR2 YYREEE (reference sequence). CDR3 coding DNA: TGTGCCAGCAGCTTGGAAGGGGGTCAGCCCCAGCATTTT. Protein: CASSLEGGQPQHF.

As DNA, the CDR3 is TGTGCCAGCAGCCCTAAGGGGGCCCCTGTCTCTGGAAACACCATATATTTT. Translated: CASSPKGAPVSGNTIYF. The chain couples TRBV5-6 to TRBJ1-3, with 7 positions matching TRBD1. Germline CDR1 and CDR2: SGHDT and YYEEEE. V dropped 4 bases and J dropped 0; count of bases not matched to a gene: 10. The CDR3 has 17 residues.

The chain has TRBV5-4 and TRBJ2-5, with 16 bases fitting TRBD2. V lost 4 bases and J lost 1; bases outside the gene matches: 7. The CDR3 has 18 residues. Germline CDR1 SGHNT, CDR2 YYREEE (reference sequence). CDR3 nucleotides: TGTGCCAGCAGCCCAGGGGGACTAGCGGGAGGGATCCAAGAGACCCAGTACTTC. Translated, it gives CASSPGGLAGGIQETQYF.

The chain recombines TRBV2 with TRBJ2-7; the D gene is possibly TRBD1 (6 bases). CDR1 SNHLY and CDR2 FYNNEI come from the germline V gene. V shed 0 bases and J shed 6 bases, with 12 bases lying between them. This CDR3 has 14 residues. CDR3 sequence reads: CASSEAGGESEQYF. CDR3 in DNA: TGTGCCAGCAGTGAAGCTGGGGGCGAATCCGAGCAGTACTTC.

The rearrangement links TRBV6-6 to TRBJ1-1, with 8 bases matching TRBD1. This CDR3 region has 13 residues. CDR1 is MNHNY and CDR2 is SVGAGI in the germline V gene (reference sequence). With V trimmed by 4 bases and J by 6 bases, 4 bases remained unmatched. The CDR3 nucleotides are TGTGCCAGCAGTTTATCAGGGGGCCCTGAAGCTTTCTTT. This gives the protein CASSLSGGPEAFF.

The rearrangement uses TRBV3-1 (or the pseudogene TRBV3-2) and TRBJ1-1; 7 nucleotides match TRBD1. CDR1 and CDR2 (germline): LGHDT, YNNKEL (reference sequence). The CDR3 is 14 residues long. The ends lost 4 bases at V and 4 bases at J; junction bases unmatched: 6. CDR3 in amino acids: CASSPIQGTTEAFF. CDR3 nucleotide sequence: TGTGCCAGCAGCCCCATACAGGGGACCACTGAAGCTTTCTTT.

The chain employs TRBV7-8 and TRBJ2-1, with D maybe TRBD2 (6 bases). This CDR3 is 16 amino acids long. V gave up 4 bases and J gave up 1 base, with 14 bases separating them. CDR1 SGHVS and CDR2 FQNEAQ come from the germline V gene. The CDR3 DNA is TGTGCCAGCAGCTCAGACACGACTAGATCCTACAATGAGCAGTTCTTC. Protein product: CASSSDTTRSYNEQFF.

This clone has only one observation. The chain is built from TRBV2 and TRBJ1-2; possible D gene TRBD1, 6 bases. Germline-derived CDR1 and CDR2 are SNHLY and FYNNEI. The length of the CDR3 is 13 residues. V lost 7 bases, J lost 7 bases, and 16 bases lay in between. The chain's CDR3 is CASNSQGISGYTF. The CDR3 region has the DNA TGTGCCAGCAATAGCCAGGGGATAAGTGGCTACACCTTC.

The CDR3, as DNA: TGCAGTGCCCCTTACGGCGAGCAGTACTTC. Translation gives CSAPYGEQYF. This chain links TRBV20-1 with TRBJ2-7, with D uncertain. This CDR3 has 10 amino acids. CDR1 is DFQATT and CDR2 is SNEGSKA in the germline V gene (reference sequence). The V and J ends lost 6 bases and 6 bases respectively, with 9 bases between them.

This chain connects TRBV6-5 to TRBJ1-3; D might be TRBD1 (5 bases). Trimming pared 8 bases from V and 4 bases from J, leaving 18 bases between. CDR3 length: 15 amino acids. Germline V gene lookup returns CDR1 MNHEY and CDR2 SVGAGI. CDR3 DNA sequence: TGTGCCAGCGCGTTCGCCTGGGGCGAAGGAAACACCATATATTTT. Its protein is CASAFAWGEGNTIYF.

The chain recombines TRBV18 with TRBJ2-5; 9 positions match TRBD1. V lost 4 bases, J lost 5 bases, and 5 bases stayed unmatched. This CDR3 is 14 amino acids long. CDR1 and CDR2 (germline): KGHSH, LQKENI. This CDR3 reads CASSQGQGGETQYF. The CDR3 DNA follows: TGTGCCAGCTCACAGGGACAGGGCGGCGAGACCCAGTACTTC.

The V call is TRBV7-8, the J call TRBJ2-7; D unclear. Trimming cost V 1 base and J 6 bases, with 13 bases left between them. The length of the CDR3 is 14 residues. CDR1 SGHVS and CDR2 FQNEAQ come from the germline V gene. CDR3 sequence: CASSLGQALGEQYF. CDR3 DNA sequence: TGTGCCAGCAGCTTAGGTCAGGCCTTGGGCGAGCAGTACTTC.

This clone was seen just once. CDR3 loop: CAWTVHNEQFF. CDR3 coding DNA: TGTGCCTGGACCGTTCACAATGAGCAGTTCTTC. This sequence joins TRBV30 and TRBJ2-1; no definite D call. Looked up from germline, CDR1 is GTSNPN and CDR2 is SVGIG (reference sequence). V shed 4 bases and J shed 5 bases, with 6 bases lying between them. There are 11 residues in the CDR3.

The genes are TRBV6-5 and TRBJ1-3; a possible D gene is TRBD1 (6 bases). V shed 0 bases and J shed 3 bases, with 9 bases lying between them. The CDR3 has 15 amino acids. Looked up from germline, CDR1 is MNHEY and CDR2 is SVGAGI. The CDR3 sequence: CASSYSGAGGNTIYF. CDR3 DNA: TGTGCCAGCAGTTACTCGGGGGCGGGTGGAAACACCATATATTTT.

V usage is TRBV5-1 and J usage is TRBJ2-1; no definite D call. This CDR3 comprises 14 residues. Germline loops: CDR1 SGHRS, CDR2 YFSETQ. Trimming removed 0 bases from V and 5 bases from J, with 9 bases in between. CDR3 DNA sequence: TGCGCCAGCAGCTTGGCCGAGATCGACAATGAGCAGTTCTTC. Translating it yields CASSLAEIDNEQFF.

The table lists this clone with a few counts. This chain links TRBV12-3 or TRBV12-4 with TRBJ1-2, with a possible D match to TRBD1 (5 bases). V lost 5 bases, J lost 2 bases, and 9 bases lay in between. The length of the CDR3 is 13 residues. The CDR3 loop is CASSPQANYGYTF. CDR3 DNA: TGTGCCAGCAGTCCACAGGCAAACTATGGCTACACCTTC.

This rearrangement joins TRBV5-5 to TRBJ1-2; D is ambiguous. The CDR3 consists of 11 residues. Per germline, CDR1 SGHKS and CDR2 YYEKEE (reference sequence). V dropped 9 bases and J dropped 8 bases, with 14 bases sitting between them. In nucleotides, the CDR3 is TGTGCCACCGGAGGCTTCGAGGGCTACACCTTC. Its translation: CATGGFEGYTF.